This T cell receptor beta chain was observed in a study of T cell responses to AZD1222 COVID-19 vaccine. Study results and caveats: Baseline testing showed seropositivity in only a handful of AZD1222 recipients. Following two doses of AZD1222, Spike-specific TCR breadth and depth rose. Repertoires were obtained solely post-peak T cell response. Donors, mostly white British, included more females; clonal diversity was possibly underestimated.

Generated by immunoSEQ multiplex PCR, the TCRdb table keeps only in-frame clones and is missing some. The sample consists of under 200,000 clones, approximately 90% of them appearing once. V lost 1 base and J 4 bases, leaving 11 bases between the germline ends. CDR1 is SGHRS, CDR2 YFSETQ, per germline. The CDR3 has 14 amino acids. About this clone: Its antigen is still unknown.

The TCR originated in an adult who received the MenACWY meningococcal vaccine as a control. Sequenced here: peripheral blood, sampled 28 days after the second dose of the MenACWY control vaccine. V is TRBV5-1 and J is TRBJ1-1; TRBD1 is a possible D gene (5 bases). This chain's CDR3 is CASSLRQGGTEAFF. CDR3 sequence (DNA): TGCGCCAGCAGCTTGCGGCAGGGTGGCACTGAAGCTTTCTTT.